What follows are 5 T cell receptor beta chains derived from one specimen sequenced in a study of T cell repertoires in cytomegalovirus infection. Each CDR3 protein gets one entry after TCRdb re-called the reads with MiXCR. This repertoire shows 150,000 to 200,000 distinct CDR3 sequences, approximately 20% found once; its top ten account for roughly 2.9%. Sequenced: PBMCs. Receptors originate from a human donor in good health (CMV status not recorded). Some clones in this sample may be carry-over from other donors' samples.

This chain uses TRBV15 with TRBJ2-1; D possibly matches TRBD1 or TRBD2 (5 bases each). The CDR3 spans 11 residues. The V end lost 4 bases, the J end lost 10 bases, and 8 bases lay between the germline ends. Germline values: CDR1 LNHNV, CDR2 YYDKDF (reference sequence). In nucleotides, the CDR3 is TGTGCCACCAGCAATTGGGGGGAGCAGTTCTTC. Its protein is CATSNWGEQFF. Using reference TRBV15 and TRBJ2-1 for the parts outside the CDR3, the full variable domain is DAMVIQNPRYQVTQFGKPVTLSCSQTLNHNVMYWYQQKSSQAPKLLFHYYDKDFNNEADTPDNFQSRRPNTSFCFLDIRSPGLGDTAMYLCATSNWGEQFFGPGTRLTVL.

The rearrangement joins TRBV5-1 to TRBJ2-7; D is undetermined. Germline V gene lookup returns CDR1 SGHRS and CDR2 YFSETQ. The CDR3 length is 14 residues. Trimming shortened V by 4 bases and J by 1 base, and 12 bases separated the two germline ends. The CDR3 loop reads CASSPMTRSYEQYF. The CDR3 DNA reads TGCGCCAGCAGCCCGATGACACGTTCCTACGAGCAGTACTTC.

The V and J genes are TRBV6-1 and TRBJ1-5; a possible D gene is TRBD1 (5 bases). V was clipped by 5 bases and J by 5 bases, with 16 bases between them. The germline gives CDR1 MNHNS, CDR2 SASEGT. The CDR3 covers 15 residues. CDR3: CASSYGQGVYQPQHF. CDR3 nucleotides: TGTGCCAGCAGTTACGGGCAGGGCGTTTATCAGCCCCAGCATTTT.

This clonotype was seen at least ten times. The chain combines TRBV7-8 with TRBJ2-1; TRBD2 is a possible D gene (6 bases). Germline V gene data show CDR1 as SGHVS and CDR2 as FQNEAQ. V lost 4 bases and J 10 bases, leaving 17 bases between the germline ends. This CDR3 has 14 residues. CDR3 region: CASSSRTSRTEQFF. The CDR3 DNA is TGTGCCAGCAGCTCGAGAACTAGCAGGACCGAGCAGTTCTTC.

This sequence joins TRBV28 and TRBJ2-5; possible D gene TRBD2, 5 bases. Trimming removed 9 bases from V and 1 base from J, with 12 bases in between. The CDR3 runs to 13 residues. Germline V gene sequence: CDR1 MDHEN, CDR2 SYDVKM. CDR3 sequence (DNA): TGTGCCAGTGGCCGGGGATCCCAAGAGACCCAGTACTTC. Translating gives CASGRGSQETQYF.